This TCR beta chain was identified during a study of blood T cell repertoires in COVID-19. Per the original methods: For nucleated cells, counts were estimated from reference gene primer amplification. TCRdb's copy holds only in-frame clones and misses some; the assay was immunoSEQ multiplex PCR. V, J and clone size are taken as reported in that table, and D and trimming were inferred from the DNA itself. The table has 300,000 to 450,000 clones, 85% to 90% seen once. The CDR3 length is 13 residues. The germline V gene has CDR1 SEHNR and CDR2 FQNEAQ (reference sequence). V lost 2 bases, J lost 4 bases, and 8 bases lay in between. The study drew participants aged about 18 to 89 years from approximately 25 US areas. Donors in Cohort 3 counted as recovered after two negative PCRs, clearance, or symptom resolution. In the case of this clone: This specimen includes other DNA sequences encoding the same CDR3.

This clonotype originated in a woman aged 18-35 years who had recovered from COVID-19. The sequenced sample was PBMCs or T cells enriched from blood (not recorded which). The chain links TRBV7-9 to TRBJ1-2; tentatively, D is TRBD1 (5 bases). This CDR3 reads CASSLQGPYGYTF. CDR3 bases: TGTGCCAGCAGCTTACAGGGCCCCTATGGCTACACCTTC. The complete variable domain, with remaining parts taken from reference TRBV7-9 and TRBJ1-2, reads DTGVSQNPRHKITKRGQNVTFRCDPISEHNRLYWYRQTLGQGPEFLTYFQNEAQLEKSRLLSDRFSAERPKGSFSTLEIQRTEQGDSAMYLCASSLQGPYGYTFGSGTRLTVV.